The 14 T cell receptor beta chains given below trace back to one sample, sequenced in a study of graft-versus-host responses after intestinal transplantation. Method: immunoSEQ multiplex PCR; TCRdb's copy keeps in-frame clones and lacks some. This table has some 90,000 clones, about nine tenths appearing once. Antigen specificity for these receptors is unknown. Source: unstimulated CD4+ T cells sorted from spleen or lymph node cells, taken before intestinal transplant. The receptors originated from a human donor who received an intestinal transplant.

V usage is TRBV20-1 and J usage is TRBJ2-4, with D uncertain. Trimming took off 4 bases at V and 6 bases at J, with 4 bases between the two ends. CDR1 is DFQATT, CDR2 SNEGSKA, per germline (reference sequence). This CDR3 has 10 residues. The CDR3 loop reads CSATLNIQYF. The CDR3 DNA reads TGCAGTGCTACACTAAACATTCAGTACTTC.

The chain uses TRBV5-1 and TRBJ2-1; TRBD2 matches 12 bases. The J segment lost 7 bases and the V segment lost 4 bases, leaving 9 bases of the junction unmatched. CDR1 is SGHRS, CDR2 YFSETQ, per germline. This CDR3 has 16 residues. CDR3 DNA sequence: TGCGCCAGCAGCCCGATGACTAGCGGGAGTGCGAATGAGCAGTTCTTC. Its protein product is CASSPMTSGSANEQFF.

The count of this clone is one. The chain employs TRBV6-1 and TRBJ1-5, with TRBD1 matching over 7 bases. The CDR3 extends over 15 amino acids. Germline CDR1 is MNHNS and CDR2 is SASEGT. The junction had 6 bases not matched to a gene; V was cut back by 6 bases and J by 1 base. The CDR3 protein is CASRERTGSNQPQHF. CDR3 nucleotides: TGTGCCAGCAGGGAACGGACAGGCAGCAATCAGCCCCAGCATTTT.

The rearrangement joins TRBV19 to TRBJ2-1; 9 bases are shared with TRBD2. Trimming removed 5 bases from V and 4 bases from J; junction bases left unmatched: 6. The CDR3 has 15 residues. CDR1 is LNHDA and CDR2 is SQIVND in the germline V gene (reference sequence). Written as DNA, the CDR3 is TGTGCCAGTAGTGCCAGCGGGAGGCTTTACAATGAGCAGTTCTTC. Translation: CASSASGRLYNEQFF.

The V call is TRBV5-1, the J call TRBJ2-3; tentatively, D is TRBD2 (5 bases). The CDR3 sequence is 13 residues long. Germline V lookup: CDR1 SGHRS, CDR2 YFSETQ. The V and J ends lost 3 bases and 2 bases respectively, with 7 bases between them. CDR3 nucleotide sequence: TGCGCCAGCAGCTCCGGACTCACAGATACGCAGTATTTT. As protein: CASSSGLTDTQYF.

The chain uses TRBV7-2 and TRBJ1-2, with 9 positions matching TRBD1. J was trimmed by 4 bases and V by 4 bases; bases with no gene match: 1. CDR1 and CDR2 (germline): SGHTA, FQGNSA. This CDR3 comprises 13 residues. CDR3 nucleotide sequence: TGTGCCAGCAGCTGGGGACAGGGCTATGGCTACACCTTC. It yields the protein CASSWGQGYGYTF.

V and J are TRBV6-6 and TRBJ2-3; 7 bases line up with TRBD1. Germline trimming cut 9 bases from V and 9 bases from J; bases unmatched to any gene: 18. The CDR3 contains 15 residues. From germline, CDR1 is MNHNY and CDR2 SVGAGI (reference sequence). The CDR3 here is CARVNRGTIHNTQYF. CDR3 DNA sequence: TGTGCCAGAGTAAACAGGGGAACGATCCACAACACGCAGTATTTT.

V and J are TRBV28 and TRBJ1-1; D possibly corresponds to TRBD1 (6 bases). Trimming removed 2 bases at V and 8 bases at J, with 18 bases between. The CDR3 totals 15 residues. Germline CDR1 is MDHEN and CDR2 is SYDVKM. The CDR3 protein is CASSLVGLQGGEAFF. The CDR3 coding sequence is TGTGCCAGCAGTTTAGTGGGGCTACAGGGTGGGGAAGCTTTCTTT.

The V and J genes are TRBV2 and TRBJ1-1; possible D gene TRBD1, 6 bases. The CDR3 contains 15 residues. Deletions cut 6 bases from V and 4 bases from J, with 18 bases between. CDR1 and CDR2 (germline): SNHLY, FYNNEI. This CDR3 is CASRVRGPTGTEAFF. The CDR3 DNA reads TGTGCCAGCAGGGTCAGGGGCCCAACGGGCACTGAAGCTTTCTTT.

V usage is TRBV5-1 and J usage is TRBJ1-1; D may be TRBD1 (5 bases). V dropped 3 bases and J dropped 1 base, with 13 bases sitting between them. This CDR3 has 15 amino acids. The V gene's germline CDR1 is SGHRS and CDR2 YFSETQ. CDR3 DNA sequence: TGCGCCAGCAGCTATGCTGGGACGGCGAACACTGAAGCTTTCTTT. This gives the protein CASSYAGTANTEAFF.

The genes are TRBV5-1 and TRBJ2-3, with 7 bases fitting TRBD2. From germline, CDR1 is SGHRS and CDR2 YFSETQ. This CDR3 region has 16 residues. The V and J ends lost 1 base and 6 bases, in that order; junction bases with no gene match: 11. The CDR3 sequence is CASSLRVGGPMDTQYF. In nucleotides, the CDR3 is TGCGCCAGCAGCTTGAGGGTGGGAGGGCCAATGGATACGCAGTATTTT.

The CDR3, as DNA: TGTGCCAGCAGCATTTCAGGGGCGGGCAATCAGCCCCAGCATTTT. It yields the protein CASSISGAGNQPQHF. The chain links TRBV7-9 to TRBJ1-5; the D gene is possibly TRBD1 (6 bases). This CDR3 is built from 15 residues. V was pared by 5 bases and J by 2 bases, with 13 bases between. CDR1 and CDR2 (germline): SEHNR, FQNEAQ (reference sequence).

V is TRBV7-9 and J is TRBJ2-7; 10 bases line up with TRBD1. Germline CDR1 SEHNR, CDR2 FQNEAQ (reference sequence). This CDR3 comprises 15 residues. Trimming removed 3 bases from V and 3 bases from J; junction bases left unmatched: 5. The CDR3, as DNA: TGTGCCAGCAGCTTCGACAGGGGGCCGTTCTACGAGCAGTACTTC. This translates into CASSFDRGPFYEQYF.

V gene TRBV28 combines with J gene TRBJ2-5, with D hard to call. This CDR3 has 13 amino acids. V lost 10 bases and J lost 1, with 13 bases in between. Looked up from germline, CDR1 is MDHEN and CDR2 is SYDVKM. CDR3 sequence (DNA): TGTGCCACCAAACCGCGCGCCCAAGAGACCCAGTACTTC. The encoded protein is CATKPRAQETQYF.